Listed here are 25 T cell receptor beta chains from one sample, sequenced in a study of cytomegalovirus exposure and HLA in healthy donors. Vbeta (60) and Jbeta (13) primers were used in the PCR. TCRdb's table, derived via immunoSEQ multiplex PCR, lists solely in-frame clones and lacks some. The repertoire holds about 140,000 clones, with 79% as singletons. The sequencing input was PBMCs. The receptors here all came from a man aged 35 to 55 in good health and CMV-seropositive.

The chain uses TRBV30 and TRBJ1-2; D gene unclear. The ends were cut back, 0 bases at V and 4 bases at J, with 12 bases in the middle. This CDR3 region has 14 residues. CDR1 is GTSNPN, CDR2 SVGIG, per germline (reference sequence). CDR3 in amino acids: CAWSVVPSVYGYTF. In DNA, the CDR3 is TGTGCCTGGAGTGTAGTCCCCTCGGTCTATGGCTACACCTTC.

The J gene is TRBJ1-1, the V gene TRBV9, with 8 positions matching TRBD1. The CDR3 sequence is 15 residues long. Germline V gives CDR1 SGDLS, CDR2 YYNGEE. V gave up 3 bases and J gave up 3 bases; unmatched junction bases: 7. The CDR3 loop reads CASSAGDRSHTEAFF. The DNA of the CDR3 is TGTGCCAGCAGCGCGGGGGACAGGAGTCACACTGAAGCTTTCTTT.

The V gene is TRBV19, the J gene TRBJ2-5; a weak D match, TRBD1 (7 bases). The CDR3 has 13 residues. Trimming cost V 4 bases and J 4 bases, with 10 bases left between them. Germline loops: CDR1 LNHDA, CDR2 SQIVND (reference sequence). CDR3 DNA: TGTGCCAGTAGTAGGCAGGGGGGAGAGACCCAGTACTTC. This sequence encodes CASSRQGGETQYF.

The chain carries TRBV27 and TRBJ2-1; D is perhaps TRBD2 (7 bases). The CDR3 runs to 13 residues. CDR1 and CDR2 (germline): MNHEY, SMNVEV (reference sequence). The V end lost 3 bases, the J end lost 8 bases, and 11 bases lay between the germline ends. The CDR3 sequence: CASSLGGAHEQFF. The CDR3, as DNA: TGTGCCAGCAGTTTGGGGGGGGCTCATGAGCAGTTCTTC.

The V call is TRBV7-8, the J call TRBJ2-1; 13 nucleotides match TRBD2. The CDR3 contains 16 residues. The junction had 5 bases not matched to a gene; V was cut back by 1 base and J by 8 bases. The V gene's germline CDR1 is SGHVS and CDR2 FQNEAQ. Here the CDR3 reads CASSLGTSGSSDEQFF. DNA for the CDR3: TGTGCCAGCAGCTTAGGGACTAGCGGGAGTAGCGATGAGCAGTTCTTC.

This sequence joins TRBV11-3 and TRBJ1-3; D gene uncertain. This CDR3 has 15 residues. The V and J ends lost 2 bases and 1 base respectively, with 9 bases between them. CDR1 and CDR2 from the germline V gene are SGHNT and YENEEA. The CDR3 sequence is CASSLKSGSGNTIYF. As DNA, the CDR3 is TGTGCCAGCAGCTTAAAGTCGGGATCTGGAAACACCATATATTTT.

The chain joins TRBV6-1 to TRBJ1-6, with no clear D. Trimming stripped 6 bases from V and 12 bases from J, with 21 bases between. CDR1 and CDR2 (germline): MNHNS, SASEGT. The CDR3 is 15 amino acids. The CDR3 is CASSKKETERGPLHF. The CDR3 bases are TGTGCCAGCAGCAAAAAAGAGACTGAGAGAGGACCCCTCCACTTT.

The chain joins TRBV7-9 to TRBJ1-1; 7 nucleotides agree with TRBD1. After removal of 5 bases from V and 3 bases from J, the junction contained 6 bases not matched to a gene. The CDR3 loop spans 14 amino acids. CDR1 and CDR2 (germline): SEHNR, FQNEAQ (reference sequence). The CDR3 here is CASSTYQGDTEAFF. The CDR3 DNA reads TGTGCCAGCAGCACTTATCAGGGGGACACTGAAGCTTTCTTT.

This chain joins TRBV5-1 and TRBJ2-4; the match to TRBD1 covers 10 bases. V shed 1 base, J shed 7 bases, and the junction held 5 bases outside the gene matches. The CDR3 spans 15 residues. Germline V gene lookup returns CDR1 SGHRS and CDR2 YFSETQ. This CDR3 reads CASSLIPGQGNIQYF. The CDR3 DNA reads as TGCGCCAGCAGCTTGATTCCGGGACAGGGGAACATTCAGTACTTC.

As DNA, the CDR3 is TGCGCCAGCAGTGAGAGAGGCGGGAGGGCATCAGATACGCAGTATTTT. This encodes CASSERGGRASDTQYF. The V call is TRBV10-1, the J call TRBJ2-3; 9 bases agree with TRBD2. CDR1 and CDR2 from the germline V gene are WNHNN and SYGVQD (reference sequence). The CDR3 runs to 16 residues. V dropped 2 bases and J dropped 4; count of bases not matched to a gene: 7.

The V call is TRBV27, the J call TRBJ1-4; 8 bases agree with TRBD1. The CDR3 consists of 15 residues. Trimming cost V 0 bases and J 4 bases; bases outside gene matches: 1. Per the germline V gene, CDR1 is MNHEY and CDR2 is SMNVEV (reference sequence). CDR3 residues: CASSLSQGDNEKLFF. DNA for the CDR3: TGTGCCAGCAGTTTATCACAGGGGGATAATGAAAAACTGTTTTTT.

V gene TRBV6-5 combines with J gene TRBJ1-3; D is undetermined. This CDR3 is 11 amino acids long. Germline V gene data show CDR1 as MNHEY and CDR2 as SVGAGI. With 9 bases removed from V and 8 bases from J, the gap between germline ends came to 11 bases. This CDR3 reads CASRREDTIYF. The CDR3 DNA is TGTGCCAGTAGAAGGGAGGACACCATATATTTT.

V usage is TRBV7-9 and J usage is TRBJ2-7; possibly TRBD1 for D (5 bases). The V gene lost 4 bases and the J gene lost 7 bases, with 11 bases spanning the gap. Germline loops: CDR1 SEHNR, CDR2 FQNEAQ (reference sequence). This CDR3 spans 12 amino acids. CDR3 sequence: CASSYRGEEQYF. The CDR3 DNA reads TGTGCCAGCAGCTATAGGGGTGAGGAGCAGTACTTC.

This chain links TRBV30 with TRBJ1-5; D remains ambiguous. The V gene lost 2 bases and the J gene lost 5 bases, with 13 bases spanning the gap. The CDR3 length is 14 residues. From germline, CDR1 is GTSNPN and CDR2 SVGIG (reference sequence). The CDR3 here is CAWSLLNGDQPQHF. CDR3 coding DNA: TGTGCCTGGAGTCTACTAAACGGGGATCAGCCCCAGCATTTT.

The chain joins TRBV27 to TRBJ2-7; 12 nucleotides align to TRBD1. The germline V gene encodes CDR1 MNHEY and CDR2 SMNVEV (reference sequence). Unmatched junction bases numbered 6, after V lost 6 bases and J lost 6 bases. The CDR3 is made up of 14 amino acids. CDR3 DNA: TGTGCCAGCAGAGAGGGACAGGGGGCTGGCGAGCAGTACTTC. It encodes CASREGQGAGEQYF.

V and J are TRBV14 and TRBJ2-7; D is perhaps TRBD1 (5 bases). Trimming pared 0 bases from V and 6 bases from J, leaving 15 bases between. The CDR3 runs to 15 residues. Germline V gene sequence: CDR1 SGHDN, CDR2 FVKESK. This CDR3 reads CASSQDPGPLGEQYF. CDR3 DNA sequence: TGTGCCAGCAGCCAAGACCCAGGGCCTCTGGGCGAGCAGTACTTC.

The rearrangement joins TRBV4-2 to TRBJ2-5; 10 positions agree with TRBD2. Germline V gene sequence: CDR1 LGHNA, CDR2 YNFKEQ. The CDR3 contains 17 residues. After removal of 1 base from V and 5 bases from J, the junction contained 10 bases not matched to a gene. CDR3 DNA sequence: TGTGCCAGCAGCCAAGGTCCTAGCGGGAGAGGGGGGGAGACCCAGTACTTC. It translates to CASSQGPSGRGGETQYF.

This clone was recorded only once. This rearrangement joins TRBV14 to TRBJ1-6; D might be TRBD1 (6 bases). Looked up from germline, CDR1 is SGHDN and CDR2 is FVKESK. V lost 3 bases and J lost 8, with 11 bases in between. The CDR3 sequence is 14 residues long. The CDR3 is CASSHRQVDSPLHF. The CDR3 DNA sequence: TGTGCCAGCAGCCATCGACAGGTGGATTCACCCCTCCACTTT.

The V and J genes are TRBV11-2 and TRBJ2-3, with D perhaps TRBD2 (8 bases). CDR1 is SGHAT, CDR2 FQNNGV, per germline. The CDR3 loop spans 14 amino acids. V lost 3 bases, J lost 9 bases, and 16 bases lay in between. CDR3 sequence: CASSLGQPGGTQYF. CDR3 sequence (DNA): TGTGCCAGCAGCTTGGGACAGCCGGGGGGGACGCAGTATTTT.

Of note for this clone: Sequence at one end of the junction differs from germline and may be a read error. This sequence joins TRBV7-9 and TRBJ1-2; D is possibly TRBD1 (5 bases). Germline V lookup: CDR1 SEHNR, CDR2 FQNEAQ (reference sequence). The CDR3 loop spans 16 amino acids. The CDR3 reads CSSSLAGGSSNYGYTF. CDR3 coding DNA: TGTTCCAGCAGCTTAGCGGGGGGATCATCTAACTATGGCTACACCTTC.

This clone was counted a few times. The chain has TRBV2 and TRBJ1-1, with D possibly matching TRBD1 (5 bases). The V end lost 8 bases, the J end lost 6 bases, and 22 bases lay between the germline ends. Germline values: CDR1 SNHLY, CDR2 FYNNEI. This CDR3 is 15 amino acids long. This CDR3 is CASPGQGRVEAEAFF. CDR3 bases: TGTGCCAGCCCAGGGCAGGGCCGGGTAGAAGCTGAAGCTTTCTTT.

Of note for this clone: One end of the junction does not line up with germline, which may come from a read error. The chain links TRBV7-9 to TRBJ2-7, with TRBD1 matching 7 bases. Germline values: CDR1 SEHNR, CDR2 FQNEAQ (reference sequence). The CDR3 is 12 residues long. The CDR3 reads CSSKGQTWEQYF. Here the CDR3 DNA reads TGTTCCAGCAAGGGACAGACGTGGGAGCAGTACTTC.

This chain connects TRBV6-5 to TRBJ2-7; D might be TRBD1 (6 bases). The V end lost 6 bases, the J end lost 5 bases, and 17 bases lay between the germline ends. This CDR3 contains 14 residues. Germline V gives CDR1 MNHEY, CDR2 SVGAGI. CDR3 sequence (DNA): TGTGCCAGCAGCCCGTCACACGGACAGAACGAGCAGTACTTC. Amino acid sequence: CASSPSHGQNEQYF.

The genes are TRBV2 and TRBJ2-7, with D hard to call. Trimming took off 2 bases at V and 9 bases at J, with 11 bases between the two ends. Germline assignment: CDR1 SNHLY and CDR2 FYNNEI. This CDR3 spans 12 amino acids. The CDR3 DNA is TGTGCCAGCAGTGAATCAGCACCAGGGCAGTACTTC. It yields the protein CASSESAPGQYF.

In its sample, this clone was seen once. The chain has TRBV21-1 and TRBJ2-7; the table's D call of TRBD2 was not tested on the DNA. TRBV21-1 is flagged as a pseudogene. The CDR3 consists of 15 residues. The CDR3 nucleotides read TGTGCCAGCAGAACGGTGTCTAGCGCTTCCTACGAGCAGTACTTC. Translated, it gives CASRTVSSASYEQYF.